The clone carrying this T cell receptor beta chain was picked up a small number of times. Its antigen remains unknown. The source of the sample is a study of PD-1 blockade in classical Hodgkin lymphoma. Findings of the study overall: Unlike CD8+ TCR diversity, which did not rise significantly by C4D1, CD4+ TCR diversity did. Complete responders started with a diversity level that resembled newly diagnosed patients at baseline.

Clones were read by immunoSEQ multiplex PCR, and TCRdb kept only the in-frame ones, dropping some. The sample includes roughly 30,000 clones, around four fifths of them seen just once. Relapse after autologous stem cell transplantation occurred in every patient, and brentuximab vedotin exposure varied. The CDR3 runs to 16 residues. Trimming cost V 4 bases and J 7 bases, with 18 bases left between them. Germline CDR1 SGDLS, CDR2 YYNGEE. The rearrangement uses TRBV9 and TRBJ1-6; no reliable D call. This TCR came from a human donor with classical Hodgkin lymphoma. Sequenced here: peripheral blood mononuclear cells (PBMCs), sampled before the second cycle of nivolumab. The CDR3 loop reads CASSLEGLGPNSPLHF. CDR3 bases: TGTGCCAGCAGCCTAGAAGGGTTGGGCCCGAATTCACCCCTCCACTTT.